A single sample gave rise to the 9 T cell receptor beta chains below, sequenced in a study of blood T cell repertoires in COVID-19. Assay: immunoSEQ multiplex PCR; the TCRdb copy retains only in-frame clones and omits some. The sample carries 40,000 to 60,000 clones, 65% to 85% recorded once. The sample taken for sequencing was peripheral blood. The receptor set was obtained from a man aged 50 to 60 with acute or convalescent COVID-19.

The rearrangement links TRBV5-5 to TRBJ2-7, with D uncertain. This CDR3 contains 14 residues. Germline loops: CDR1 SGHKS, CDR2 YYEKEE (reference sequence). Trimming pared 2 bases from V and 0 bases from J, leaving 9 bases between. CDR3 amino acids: CASSFDMISYEQYF. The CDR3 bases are TGTGCCAGCAGCTTCGACATGATCTCCTACGAGCAGTACTTC.

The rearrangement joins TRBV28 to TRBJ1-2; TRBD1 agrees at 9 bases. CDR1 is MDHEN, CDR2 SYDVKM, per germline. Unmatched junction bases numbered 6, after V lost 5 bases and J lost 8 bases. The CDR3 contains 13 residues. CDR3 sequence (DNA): TGTGCCAGCAGTAAGGGACAGGGTTGGGGCTACACCTTC. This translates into CASSKGQGWGYTF.

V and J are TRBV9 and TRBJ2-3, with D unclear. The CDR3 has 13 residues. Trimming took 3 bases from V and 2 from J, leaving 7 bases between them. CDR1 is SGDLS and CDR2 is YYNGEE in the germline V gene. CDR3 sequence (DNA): TGTGCCAGCAGCGGGAGTAACACAGATACGCAGTATTTT. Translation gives CASSGSNTDTQYF. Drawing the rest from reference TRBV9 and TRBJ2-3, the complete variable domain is DSGVTQTPKHLITATGQRVTLRCSPRSGDLSVYWYQQSLDQGLQFLIQYYNGEERAKGNILERFSAQQFPDLHSELNLSSLELGDSALYFCASSGSNTDTQYFGPGTRLTVL.

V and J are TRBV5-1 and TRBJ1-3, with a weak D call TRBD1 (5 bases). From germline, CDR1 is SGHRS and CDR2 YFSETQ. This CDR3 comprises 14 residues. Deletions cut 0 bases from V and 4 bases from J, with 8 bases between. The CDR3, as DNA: TGCGCCAGCAGCTTGGGGGCAGGGGGAAACACCATATATTTT. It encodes CASSLGAGGNTIYF. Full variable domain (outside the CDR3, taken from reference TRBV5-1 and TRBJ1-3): KAGVTQTPRYLIKTRGQQVTLSCSPISGHRSVSWYQQTPGQGLQFLFEYFSETQRNKGNFPGRFSGRQFSNSRSEMNVSTLELGDSALYLCASSLGAGGNTIYFGEGSWLTVV.

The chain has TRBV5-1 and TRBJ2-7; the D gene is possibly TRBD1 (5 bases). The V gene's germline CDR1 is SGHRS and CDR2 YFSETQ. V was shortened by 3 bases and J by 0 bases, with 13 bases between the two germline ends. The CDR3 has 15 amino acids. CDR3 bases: TGCGCCAGCAGCTCCCCGGACACCTACTCCTACGAGCAGTACTTC. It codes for CASSSPDTYSYEQYF. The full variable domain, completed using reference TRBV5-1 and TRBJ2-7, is KAGVTQTPRYLIKTRGQQVTLSCSPISGHRSVSWYQQTPGQGLQFLFEYFSETQRNKGNFPGRFSGRQFSNSRSEMNVSTLELGDSALYLCASSSPDTYSYEQYFGPGTRLTVT.

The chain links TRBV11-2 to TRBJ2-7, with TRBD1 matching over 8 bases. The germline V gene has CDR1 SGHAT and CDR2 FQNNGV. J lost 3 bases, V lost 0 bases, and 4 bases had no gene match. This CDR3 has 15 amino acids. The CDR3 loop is CASSLDPGGGYEQYF. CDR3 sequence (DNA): TGTGCCAGCAGCTTAGATCCAGGGGGCGGCTACGAGCAGTACTTC.

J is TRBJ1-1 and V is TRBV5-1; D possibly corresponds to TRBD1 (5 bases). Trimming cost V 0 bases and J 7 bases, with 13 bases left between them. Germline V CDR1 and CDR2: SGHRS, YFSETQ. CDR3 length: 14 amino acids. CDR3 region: CASSLVRDGGEAFF. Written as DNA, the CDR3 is TGCGCCAGCAGCTTGGTCAGGGACGGGGGTGAAGCTTTCTTT.

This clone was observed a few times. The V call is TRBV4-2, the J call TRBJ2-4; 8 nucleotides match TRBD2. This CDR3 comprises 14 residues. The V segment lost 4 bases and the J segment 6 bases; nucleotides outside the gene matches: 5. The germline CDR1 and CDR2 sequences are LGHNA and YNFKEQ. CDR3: CASSPGGAGNIQYF. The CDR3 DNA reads TGTGCCAGCAGCCCCGGGGGGGCAGGAAACATTCAGTACTTC.

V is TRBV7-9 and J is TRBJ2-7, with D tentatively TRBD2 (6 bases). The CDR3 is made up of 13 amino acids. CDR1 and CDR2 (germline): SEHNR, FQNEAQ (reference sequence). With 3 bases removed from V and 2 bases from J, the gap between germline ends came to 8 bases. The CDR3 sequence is CASSFGTAYEQYF. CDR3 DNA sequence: TGTGCCAGCAGCTTCGGGACTGCCTACGAGCAGTACTTC.